Listed here is a single T cell receptor (beta chain). Its antigen is still unknown. This sample was taken from a study of CD8 T cells in ankylosing spondylitis. Study results and caveats: A TCR beta motif of about eight highly homologous variants appeared characteristic of ankylosing spondylitis blood.

Each CDR3 protein gets one entry after TCRdb re-called the 5' RACE reads with MiXCR. This table holds some 240,000 distinct CDR3 sequences, under 30% found once. The V end was cut by 0 bases, the J end by 5 bases, with 4 bases between. Germline V gene sequence: CDR1 SGDLS, CDR2 YYNGEE. CDR3 length: 12 residues. The chain recombines TRBV9 with TRBJ2-3; D remains ambiguous. Sequenced material: blood, either unsorted or a sorted T cell fraction (not recorded which). This TCR was recovered from a male donor with ankylosing spondylitis or in good health (not recorded which). The CDR3 region is CASSVDRDTQYF. In DNA, the CDR3 is TGTGCCAGCAGCGTAGATAGAGATACGCAGTATTTT.